The 27 T cell receptor beta chains below come from one sample, sequenced in a study of blood T cell repertoires in COVID-19. The table came from immunoSEQ multiplex PCR; TCRdb's copy has only in-frame clones and leaves some out. This table holds tens of thousands of clones, around 86% found once. Sequenced material: peripheral blood. The receptors were gathered from a man aged 70-80 years with acute or convalescent COVID-19.

The J gene is TRBJ1-1, the V gene TRBV24-1; 8 bases are a match to TRBD1. The CDR3 is made up of 14 amino acids. Looked up from germline, CDR1 is KGHDR and CDR2 is SFDVKD. The ends lost 7 bases at V and 2 bases at J; junction bases unmatched: 5. The CDR3 is CATSRGQGNTEAFF. The CDR3 nucleotides are TGTGCCACCAGCCGAGGACAGGGAAACACTGAAGCTTTCTTT.

This chain connects TRBV28 to TRBJ1-2, with D possibly matching TRBD1 (6 bases). V lost 2 bases, J lost 14 bases, and 18 bases lay in between. CDR3 size: 13 residues. Germline CDR1 reads MDHEN; CDR2 reads SYDVKM. CDR3 coding DNA: TGTGCCAGCAGTTTACCCCCAGAGACAGGACGTACCTTC. This translates into CASSLPPETGRTF.

V gene TRBV7-9 combines with J gene TRBJ2-1; TRBD2 agrees at 8 bases. V gave up 5 bases and J gave up 8 bases; unmatched junction bases: 11. The V gene's germline CDR1 is SEHNR and CDR2 FQNEAQ (reference sequence). The CDR3 has 15 amino acids. This chain's CDR3 is CASSLLAVARDEQFF. In DNA form, the CDR3 reads TGTGCCAGCAGCCTACTAGCGGTAGCTAGGGATGAGCAGTTCTTC. The variable domain in full, completed from reference TRBV7-9 and TRBJ2-1, reads DTGVSQNPRHKITKRGQNVTFRCDPISEHNRLYWYRQTLGQGPEFLTYFQNEAQLEKSRLLSDRFSAERPKGSFSTLEIQRTEQGDSAMYLCASSLLAVARDEQFFGPGTRLTVL.

The V call is TRBV5-6, the J call TRBJ1-1; perhaps TRBD1 as D (6 bases). The germline CDR1 and CDR2 sequences are SGHDT and YYEEEE. Trimming left V 4 bases short and J 2 bases short, with 21 bases between. The CDR3 consists of 17 residues. This CDR3 reads CASSPIRGRESNTEAFF. CDR3 nucleotides: TGTGCCAGCAGCCCTATACGGGGGCGGGAGTCAAACACTGAAGCTTTCTTT.

This clone was recorded a few times. The chain recombines TRBV7-2 with TRBJ1-5; a possible D gene is TRBD1 (6 bases). Germline lookup yields CDR1 SGHTA and CDR2 FQGNSA. V lost 5 bases and J lost 5, with 13 bases in between. This CDR3 region has 14 residues. The CDR3 loop is CASSHGPGDQPQHF. The DNA of the CDR3 is TGTGCCAGCAGCCACGGACCAGGGGATCAGCCCCAGCATTTT.

The chain has TRBV7-2 and TRBJ1-1; TRBD1 is a possible D gene (6 bases). The CDR3 loop spans 16 amino acids. Trimming took 5 bases from V and 2 from J, leaving 18 bases between them. The germline V gene has CDR1 SGHTA and CDR2 FQGNSA. The CDR3: CASSPNGVGGNTEAFF. In DNA, the CDR3 is TGTGCCAGCAGCCCTAACGGGGTAGGGGGTAACACTGAAGCTTTCTTT.

This rearrangement joins TRBV27 to TRBJ2-2; TRBD1 might be the D (6 bases). The CDR3 consists of 17 residues. The V and J ends lost 6 bases and 0 bases respectively, with 17 bases between them. Germline V CDR1 and CDR2: MNHEY, SMNVEV (reference sequence). This chain's CDR3 is CASRGAWGPTNTGELFF. DNA of the CDR3: TGTGCCAGCAGGGGGGCCTGGGGGCCGACGAACACCGGGGAGCTGTTTTTT.

This rearrangement joins TRBV24-1 to TRBJ2-7; 9 bases map to TRBD2. Losses at the gene ends were 3 bases for V and 2 bases for J; bases not matched to a gene: 7. CDR1 KGHDR and CDR2 SFDVKD come from the germline V gene. CDR3 length: 16 residues. The CDR3 protein is CATSDGAASGAYEQYF. CDR3 nucleotide sequence: TGTGCCACCAGTGATGGAGCTGCTAGCGGGGCCTACGAGCAGTACTTC.

The rearrangement uses TRBV11-2 and TRBJ1-1; D remains ambiguous. The germline CDR1 and CDR2 sequences are SGHAT and FQNNGV. Trimming took 1 base from V and 11 from J, leaving 14 bases between them. The CDR3 is 13 amino acids. Here the CDR3 reads CASSLASHSLAFF. DNA for the CDR3: TGTGCCAGCAGCTTAGCCTCCCACAGTTTGGCTTTCTTT.

This rearrangement joins TRBV7-2 to TRBJ2-5; perhaps TRBD2 as D (5 bases). The CDR3 runs 14 residues. V shed 5 bases and J shed 7 bases, with 17 bases lying between them. Germline values: CDR1 SGHTA, CDR2 FQGNSA. Here the CDR3 DNA reads TGTGCCAGCAGCCCGGGATCGATACTGGGGACCCAGTACTTC. Its protein product is CASSPGSILGTQYF.

V gene TRBV5-1 combines with J gene TRBJ1-4, with 9 bases aligning to TRBD1. Germline lookup yields CDR1 SGHRS and CDR2 YFSETQ. Unmatched junction bases numbered 1, after V lost 0 bases and J lost 4 bases. The CDR3 covers 15 residues. The chain's CDR3 is CASSLGQGDNEKLFF. Written as DNA, the CDR3 is TGCGCCAGCAGCTTGGGACAGGGGGATAATGAAAAACTGTTTTTT.

The chain carries TRBV3-1 (or the pseudogene TRBV3-2) and TRBJ1-5; D possibly corresponds to TRBD1 (6 bases). This CDR3 is built from 14 residues. Per the germline V gene, CDR1 is LGHDT and CDR2 is YNNKEL (reference sequence). Trimming removed 5 bases at V and 3 bases at J, with 11 bases between. The CDR3 nucleotides read TGTGCCAGCAGCGGGGGGGCTACCAATCAGCCCCAGCATTTT. It codes for CASSGGATNQPQHF.

The chain links TRBV6-2 or TRBV6-3 to TRBJ2-3; TRBD2 aligns across 9 bases. This CDR3 has 17 residues. The germline V gene has CDR1 MNHEY and CDR2 SVGEGT. V shed 2 bases, J shed 1 base, and the junction held 7 bases outside the gene matches. The DNA of the CDR3 is TGTGCCAGCAGTTACACCAGGACTAGCGCTCGCACAGATACGCAGTATTTT. Translating it yields CASSYTRTSARTDTQYF.

This clone showed up just once. Written as DNA, the CDR3 is TGTGCCAGCAGCGTAGGGGCCGCTTTCGATCAGCCCCAGCATTTT. Translation gives CASSVGAAFDQPQHF. V gene TRBV9 combines with J gene TRBJ1-5; unclear D gene. V was clipped by 0 bases and J by 5 bases, with 12 bases between them. Germline CDR1 SGDLS, CDR2 YYNGEE. This CDR3 contains 15 residues.

The chain couples TRBV30 to TRBJ2-7; tentatively, D is TRBD1 (5 bases). Germline CDR1 reads GTSNPN; CDR2 reads SVGIG (reference sequence). The ends were cut back, 4 bases at V and 5 bases at J, with 18 bases in the middle. The length of the CDR3 is 14 residues. CDR3 region: CAWTSLGQGDEQYF. The CDR3 DNA is TGTGCCTGGACTTCCCTGGGGCAAGGGGACGAGCAGTACTTC.

The V gene is TRBV19, the J gene TRBJ1-5; the match to TRBD1 covers 9 bases. After removal of 9 bases from V and 0 bases from J, the junction contained 9 bases not matched to a gene. This CDR3 has 16 residues. Germline loops: CDR1 LNHDA, CDR2 SQIVND (reference sequence). Written as DNA, the CDR3 is TGTGCCAGCGGACAGGGGAAAGGGAATAGCAATCAGCCCCAGCATTTT. Translating gives CASGQGKGNSNQPQHF.

The gene calls are TRBV27 and TRBJ1-6; tentative D call: TRBD1 (5 bases). The V end was cut by 3 bases, the J end by 4 bases, with 13 bases between. The CDR3 runs to 16 residues. Germline assignment: CDR1 MNHEY and CDR2 SMNVEV (reference sequence). CDR3 bases: TGTGCCAGCAGTTTCCGGGCAGGGCGATATAATTCACCCCTCCACTTT. Its protein is CASSFRAGRYNSPLHF.

J is TRBJ1-4 and V is TRBV11-2; 7 bases match TRBD1. Per germline, CDR1 SGHAT and CDR2 FQNNGV. The CDR3 runs to 14 residues. With V trimmed by 5 bases and J by 8 bases, 8 bases remained unmatched. As DNA, the CDR3 is TGTGCCAGCAGCGATTACAGGGGTAGCGAAAAACTGTTTTTT. Its translation: CASSDYRGSEKLFF.

This clone has a handful of counts. V usage is TRBV19 and J usage is TRBJ1-1, with D perhaps matching TRBD1 (6 bases). The V end lost 5 bases, the J end lost 6 bases, and 16 bases lay between the germline ends. The germline V gene encodes CDR1 LNHDA and CDR2 SQIVND (reference sequence). This CDR3 contains 14 residues. Here the CDR3 DNA reads TGTGCCAGTAGTCTCCTGACAGGCATCCCTGAAGCTTTCTTT. Protein product: CASSLLTGIPEAFF.

This chain joins TRBV14 and TRBJ2-5; D remains ambiguous. In germline, CDR1 is SGHDN, CDR2 FVKESK. Trimming left V 2 bases short and J 11 bases short, with 3 bases between. This CDR3 comprises 9 residues. CDR3 in amino acids: CASSQYQYF. CDR3 sequence (DNA): TGTGCCAGCAGCCAATATCAGTACTTC.

V usage is TRBV2 and J usage is TRBJ1-5; no definite D call. CDR3 length: 14 amino acids. Trimming pared 5 bases from V and 1 base from J, leaving 9 bases between. The V gene's germline CDR1 is SNHLY and CDR2 FYNNEI. The CDR3 coding sequence is TGTGCCAGCAGTTTAGCTCGAAGCAATCAGCCCCAGCATTTT. Its translation is CASSLARSNQPQHF.

V usage is TRBV6-6 and J usage is TRBJ2-2; 7 nucleotides line up with TRBD1. In germline, CDR1 is MNHNY, CDR2 SVGAGI (reference sequence). CDR3 size: 15 residues. After removal of 11 bases from V and 5 bases from J, the junction contained 14 bases not matched to a gene. Written as DNA, the CDR3 is TGTGCCGCTTATTCCCACAGGGGTCTAACCGGGGAGCTGTTTTTT. The encoded protein is CAAYSHRGLTGELFF.

This rearrangement joins TRBV5-5 to TRBJ1-1; D remains unclear. V lost 0 bases and J lost 4, with 10 bases in between. The CDR3 has 14 amino acids. The V gene's germline CDR1 is SGHKS and CDR2 YYEKEE (reference sequence). CDR3 sequence: CASSLVPGGTEAFF. CDR3 sequence (DNA): TGTGCCAGCAGCTTGGTTCCGGGTGGCACTGAAGCTTTCTTT.

V and J are TRBV27 and TRBJ2-7; D possibly corresponds to TRBD1 (5 bases). The CDR3 is made up of 11 amino acids. Trimming cost V 3 bases and J 7 bases, with 7 bases left between them. Germline assignment: CDR1 MNHEY and CDR2 SMNVEV (reference sequence). CDR3 in DNA: TGTGCCAGCAGTTTCTACAGGGAGCAGTACGTC. This translates into CASSFYREQYV.

The chain couples TRBV19 to TRBJ1-3; D is perhaps TRBD1 (5 bases). The CDR3 loop spans 14 amino acids. The V end lost 3 bases, the J end lost 4 bases, and 10 bases lay between the germline ends. Germline-derived CDR1 and CDR2 are LNHDA and SQIVND (reference sequence). Here the CDR3 DNA reads TGTGCCAGTAGTATTTCCGACAGCGGAAACACCATATATTTT. This gives the protein CASSISDSGNTIYF.

This chain connects TRBV5-1 to TRBJ2-1; 8 bases line up with TRBD2. The ends lost 0 bases at V and 5 bases at J; junction bases unmatched: 4. Germline assignment: CDR1 SGHRS and CDR2 YFSETQ. The CDR3 contains 15 residues. CDR3 nucleotides: TGCGCCAGCAGCTTGGGGAGCGGGAGTCACAATGAGCAGTTCTTC. It yields the protein CASSLGSGSHNEQFF.

The genes are TRBV28 and TRBJ2-5; D is unresolved. The germline gives CDR1 MDHEN, CDR2 SYDVKM. The CDR3 runs to 18 residues. V lost 7 bases and J 4 bases, leaving 28 bases between the germline ends. CDR3 sequence reads: CASTPPYRVITSRETQYF. DNA for the CDR3: TGTGCCAGCACCCCCCCGTACCGGGTCATAACCTCCAGAGAGACCCAGTACTTC.